This TCR beta chain emerged from a study of tumor and adjacent non-tumor tissue in lung cancer. The template was RNA from unsorted bulk tissue. More than 3 cm separated this lung sample from the edge of the tumor. The length of the CDR3 is 15 residues. The V gene's germline CDR1 is SGHAT and CDR2 FQNNGV. Comments on this clonotype: The junction departs from the called germline gene at one end, perhaps through a read error.

A modified ARM-PCR protocol with three rounds of nested PCR amplified TCRbeta. TCRdb used MiXCR to reprocess the multiplex PCR reads, holding one entry per CDR3 protein. Counted here are some 100,000 distinct CDR3 sequences, 65% occurring once; the ten biggest clones make up about 19%. The receptor was derived from a man aged 30 to 39 with non-small cell lung cancer. This chain connects TRBV11-2 to TRBJ1-5; D gene unclear. Input material: distant non-tumor lung tissue. The CDR3 is CATSLDRMSNQPQHF. The CDR3 DNA follows: TGTGCCACCAGCTTAGACCGAATGTCCAATCAGCCCCAGCATTTT.